This paragraph reports one T cell receptor beta chain. Its antigen remains unidentified. The data are from a study of OX40 agonist ivuxolimab in advanced cancers. General study results and limits: Antigen specificity of clonally expanded peripheral T cells was not established.

TCRdb keeps only in-frame clones here, not all; method: immunoSEQ multiplex PCR. The data show around 62,000 clones, with approximately 82% seen just once and about 1.6% held by the top ten. The V segment lost 0 bases and the J segment 5 bases; nucleotides outside the gene matches: 5. In germline, CDR1 is SGHRS, CDR2 YFSETQ. This CDR3 contains 15 residues. The receptor was isolated from an adult with an advanced solid tumor such as melanoma, head and neck, liver or kidney cancer. The V call is TRBV5-1, the J call TRBJ1-5, with 7 bases identical to TRBD1. This sample comprised CD4+ or CD8+ T cells sorted from blood, obtained in a trial of the OX40 agonist ivuxolimab. CDR3 sequence (DNA): TGCGCCAGCAGCTTGGCGGGACAGATCGATCAGCCCCAGCATTTT. Protein: CASSLAGQIDQPQHF.